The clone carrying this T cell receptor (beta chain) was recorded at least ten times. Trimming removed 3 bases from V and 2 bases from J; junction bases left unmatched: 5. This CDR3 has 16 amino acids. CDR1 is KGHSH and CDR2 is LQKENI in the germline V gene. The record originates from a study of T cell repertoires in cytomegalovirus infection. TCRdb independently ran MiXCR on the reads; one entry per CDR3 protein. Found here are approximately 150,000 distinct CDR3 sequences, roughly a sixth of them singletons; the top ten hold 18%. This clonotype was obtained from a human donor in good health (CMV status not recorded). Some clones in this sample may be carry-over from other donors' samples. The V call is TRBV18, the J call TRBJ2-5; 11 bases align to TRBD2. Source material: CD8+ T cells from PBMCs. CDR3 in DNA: TGTGCCAGCTCACCGAGGACTAGCGGGCGGCAAGAGACCCAGTACTTC. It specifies CASSPRTSGRQETQYF.